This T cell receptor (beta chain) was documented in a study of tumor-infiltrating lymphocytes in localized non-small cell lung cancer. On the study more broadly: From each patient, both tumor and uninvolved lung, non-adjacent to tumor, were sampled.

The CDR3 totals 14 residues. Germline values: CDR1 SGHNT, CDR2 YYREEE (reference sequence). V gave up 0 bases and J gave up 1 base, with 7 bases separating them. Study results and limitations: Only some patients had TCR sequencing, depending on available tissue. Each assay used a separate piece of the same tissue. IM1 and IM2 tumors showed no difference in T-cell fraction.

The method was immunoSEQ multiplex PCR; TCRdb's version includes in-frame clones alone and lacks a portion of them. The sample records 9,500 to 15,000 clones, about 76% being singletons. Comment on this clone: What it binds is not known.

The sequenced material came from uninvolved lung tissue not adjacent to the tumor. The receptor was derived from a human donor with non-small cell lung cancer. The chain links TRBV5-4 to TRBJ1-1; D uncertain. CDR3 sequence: CASSLETANTEAFF. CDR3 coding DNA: TGTGCCAGCAGCTTGGAAACAGCGAACACTGAAGCTTTCTTT.